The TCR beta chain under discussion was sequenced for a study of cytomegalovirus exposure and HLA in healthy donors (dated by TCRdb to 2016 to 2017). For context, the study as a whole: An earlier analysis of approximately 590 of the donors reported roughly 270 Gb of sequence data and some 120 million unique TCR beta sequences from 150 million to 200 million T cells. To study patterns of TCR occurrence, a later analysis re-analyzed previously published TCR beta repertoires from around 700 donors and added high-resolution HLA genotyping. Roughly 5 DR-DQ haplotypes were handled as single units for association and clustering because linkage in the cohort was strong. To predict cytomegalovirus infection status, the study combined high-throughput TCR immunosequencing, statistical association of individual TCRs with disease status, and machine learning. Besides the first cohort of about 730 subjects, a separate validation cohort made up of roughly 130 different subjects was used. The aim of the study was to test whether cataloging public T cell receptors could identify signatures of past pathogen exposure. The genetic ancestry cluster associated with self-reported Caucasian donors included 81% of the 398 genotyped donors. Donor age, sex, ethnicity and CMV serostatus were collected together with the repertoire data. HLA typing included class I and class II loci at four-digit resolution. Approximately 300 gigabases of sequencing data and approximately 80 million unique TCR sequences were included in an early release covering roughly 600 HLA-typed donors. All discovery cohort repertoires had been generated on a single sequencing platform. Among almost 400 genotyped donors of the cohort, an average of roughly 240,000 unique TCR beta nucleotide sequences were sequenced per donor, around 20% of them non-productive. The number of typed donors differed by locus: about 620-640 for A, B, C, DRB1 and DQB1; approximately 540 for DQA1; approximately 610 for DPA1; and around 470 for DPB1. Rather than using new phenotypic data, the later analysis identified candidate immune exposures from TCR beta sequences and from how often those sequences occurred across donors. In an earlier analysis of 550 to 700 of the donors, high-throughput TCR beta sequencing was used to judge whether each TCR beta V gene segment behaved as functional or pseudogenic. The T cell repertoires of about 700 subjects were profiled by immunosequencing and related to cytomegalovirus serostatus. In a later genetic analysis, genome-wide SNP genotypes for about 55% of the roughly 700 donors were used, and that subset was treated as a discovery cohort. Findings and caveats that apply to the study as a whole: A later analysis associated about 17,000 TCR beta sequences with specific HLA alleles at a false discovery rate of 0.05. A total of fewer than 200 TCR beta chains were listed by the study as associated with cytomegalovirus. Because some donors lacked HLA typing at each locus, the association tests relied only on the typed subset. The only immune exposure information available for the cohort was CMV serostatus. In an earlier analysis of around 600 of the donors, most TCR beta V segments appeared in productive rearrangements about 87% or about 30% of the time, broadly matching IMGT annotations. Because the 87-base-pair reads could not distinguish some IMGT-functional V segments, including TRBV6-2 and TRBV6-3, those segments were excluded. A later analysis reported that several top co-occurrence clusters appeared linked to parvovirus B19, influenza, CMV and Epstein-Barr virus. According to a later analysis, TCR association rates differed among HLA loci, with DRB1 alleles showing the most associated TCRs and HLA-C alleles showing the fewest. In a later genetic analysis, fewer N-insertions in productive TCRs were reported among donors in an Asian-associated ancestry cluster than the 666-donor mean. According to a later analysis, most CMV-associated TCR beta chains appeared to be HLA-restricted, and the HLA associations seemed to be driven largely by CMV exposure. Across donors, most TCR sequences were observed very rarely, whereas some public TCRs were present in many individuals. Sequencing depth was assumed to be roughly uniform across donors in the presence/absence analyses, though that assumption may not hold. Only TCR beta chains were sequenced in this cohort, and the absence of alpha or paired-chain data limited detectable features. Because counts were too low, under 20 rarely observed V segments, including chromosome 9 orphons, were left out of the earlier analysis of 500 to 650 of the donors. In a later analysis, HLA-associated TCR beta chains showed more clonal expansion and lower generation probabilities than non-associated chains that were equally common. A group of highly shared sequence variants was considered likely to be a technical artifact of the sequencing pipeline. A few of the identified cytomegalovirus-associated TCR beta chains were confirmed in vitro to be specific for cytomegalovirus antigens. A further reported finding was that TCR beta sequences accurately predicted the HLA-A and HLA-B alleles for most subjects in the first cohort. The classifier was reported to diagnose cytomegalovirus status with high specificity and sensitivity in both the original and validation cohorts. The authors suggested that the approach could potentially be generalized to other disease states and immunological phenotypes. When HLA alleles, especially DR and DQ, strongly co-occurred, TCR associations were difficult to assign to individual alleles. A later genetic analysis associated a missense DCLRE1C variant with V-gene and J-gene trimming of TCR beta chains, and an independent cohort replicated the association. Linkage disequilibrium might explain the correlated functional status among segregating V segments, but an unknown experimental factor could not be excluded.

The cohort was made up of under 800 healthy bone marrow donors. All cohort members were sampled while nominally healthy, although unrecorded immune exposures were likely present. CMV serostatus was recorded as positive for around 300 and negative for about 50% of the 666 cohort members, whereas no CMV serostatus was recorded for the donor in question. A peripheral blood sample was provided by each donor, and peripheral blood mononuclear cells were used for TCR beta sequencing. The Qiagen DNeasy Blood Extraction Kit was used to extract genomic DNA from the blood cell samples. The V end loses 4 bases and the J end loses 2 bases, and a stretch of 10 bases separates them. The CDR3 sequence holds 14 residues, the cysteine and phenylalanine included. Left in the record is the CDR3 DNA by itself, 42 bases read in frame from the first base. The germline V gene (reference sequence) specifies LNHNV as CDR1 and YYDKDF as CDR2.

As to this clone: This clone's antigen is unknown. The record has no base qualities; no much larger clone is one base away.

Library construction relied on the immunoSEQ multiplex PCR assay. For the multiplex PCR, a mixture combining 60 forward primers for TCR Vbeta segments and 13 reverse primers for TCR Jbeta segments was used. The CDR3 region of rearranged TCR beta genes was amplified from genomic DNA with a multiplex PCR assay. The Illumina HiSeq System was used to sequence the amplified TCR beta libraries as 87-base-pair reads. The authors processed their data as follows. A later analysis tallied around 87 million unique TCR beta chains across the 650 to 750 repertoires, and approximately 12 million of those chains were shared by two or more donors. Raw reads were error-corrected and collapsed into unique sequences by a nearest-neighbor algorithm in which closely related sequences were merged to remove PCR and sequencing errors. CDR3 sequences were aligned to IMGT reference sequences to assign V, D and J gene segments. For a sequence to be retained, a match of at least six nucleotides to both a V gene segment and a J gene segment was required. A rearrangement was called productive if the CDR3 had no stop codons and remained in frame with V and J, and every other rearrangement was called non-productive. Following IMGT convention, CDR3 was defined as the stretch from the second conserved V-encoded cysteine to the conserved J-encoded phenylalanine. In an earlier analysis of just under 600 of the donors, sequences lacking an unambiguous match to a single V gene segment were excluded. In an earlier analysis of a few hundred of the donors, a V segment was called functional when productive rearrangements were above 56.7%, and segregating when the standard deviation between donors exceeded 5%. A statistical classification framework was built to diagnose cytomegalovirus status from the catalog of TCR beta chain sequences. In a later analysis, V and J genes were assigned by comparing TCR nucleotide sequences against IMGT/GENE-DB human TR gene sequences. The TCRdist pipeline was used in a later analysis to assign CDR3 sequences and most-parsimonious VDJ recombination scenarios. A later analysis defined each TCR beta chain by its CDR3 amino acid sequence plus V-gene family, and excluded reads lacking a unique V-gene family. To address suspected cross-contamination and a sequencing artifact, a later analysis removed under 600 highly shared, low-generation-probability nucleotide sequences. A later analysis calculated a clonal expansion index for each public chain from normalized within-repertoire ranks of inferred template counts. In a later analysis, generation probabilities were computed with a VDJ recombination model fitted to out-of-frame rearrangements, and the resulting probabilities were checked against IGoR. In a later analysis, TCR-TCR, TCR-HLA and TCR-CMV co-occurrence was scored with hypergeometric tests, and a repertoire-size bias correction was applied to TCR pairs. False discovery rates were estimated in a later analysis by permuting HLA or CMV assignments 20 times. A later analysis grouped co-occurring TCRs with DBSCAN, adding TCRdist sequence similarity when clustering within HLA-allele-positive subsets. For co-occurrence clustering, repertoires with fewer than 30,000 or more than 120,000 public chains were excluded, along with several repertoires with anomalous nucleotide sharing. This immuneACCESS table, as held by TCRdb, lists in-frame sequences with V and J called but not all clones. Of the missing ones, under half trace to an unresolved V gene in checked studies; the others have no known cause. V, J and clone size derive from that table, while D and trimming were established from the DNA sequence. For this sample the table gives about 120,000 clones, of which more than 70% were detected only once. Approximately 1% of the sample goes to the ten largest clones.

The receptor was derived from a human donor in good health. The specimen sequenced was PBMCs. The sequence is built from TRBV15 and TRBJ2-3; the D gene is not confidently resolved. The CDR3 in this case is CATSTGGYTDTQYF. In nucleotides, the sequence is TGTGCCACCAGCACTGGCGGTTACACAGATACGCAGTATTTT.